The 12 T cell receptor beta chains given below trace back to one sample, sequenced in a study of cytomegalovirus exposure and HLA in healthy donors. Amplification used 60 Vbeta primers and 13 Jbeta primers. Method: immunoSEQ multiplex PCR; TCRdb's copy keeps in-frame clones and lacks some. The sample holds roughly 120,000 clones, 63% seen once. The material sequenced was PBMCs. The receptors originated from a man in his forties in good health and CMV-seropositive.

This clone was observed a handful of times. This chain links TRBV6-1 with TRBJ2-7, with 8 bases identical to TRBD1. V was pared by 4 bases and J by 2 bases, with 4 bases of the junction left unmatched. CDR1 is MNHNS and CDR2 is SASEGT in the germline V gene. The CDR3 runs 14 residues. The CDR3 region has the DNA TGTGCCAGCAGTGTAGGGACAGGCGCCTACGAGCAGTACTTC. Its protein product is CASSVGTGAYEQYF.

Only one count was recorded for this clone. The gene calls are TRBV7-3 and TRBJ2-3; perhaps TRBD2 as D (5 bases). Germline loops: CDR1 SGHTA, CDR2 FQGTGA. V lost 4 bases and J lost 10, with 24 bases in between. The CDR3 is 16 residues long. The CDR3 nucleotides read TGTGCCAGCAGCTCCCCGGACGGAGGCGCGTCGTTTGCGCAGTATTTT. Protein: CASSSPDGGASFAQYF.

This sequence joins TRBV19 and TRBJ2-1; no clear D gene. CDR1 is LNHDA and CDR2 is SQIVND in the germline V gene (reference sequence). V dropped 4 bases and J dropped 2 bases, with 12 bases sitting between them. The CDR3 spans 15 residues. The CDR3 DNA reads as TGTGCCAGTAGTAGCCCCTTGGGCCCCTACAATGAGCAGTTCTTC. It is translated as CASSSPLGPYNEQFF. Full variable domain (outside the CDR3, taken from reference TRBV19 and TRBJ2-1): DGGITQSPKYLFRKEGQNVTLSCEQNLNHDAMYWYRQDPGQGLRLIYYSQIVNDFQKGDIAEGYSVSREKKESFPLTVTSAQKNPTAFYLCASSSPLGPYNEQFFGPGTRLTVL.

The chain couples TRBV7-2 to TRBJ2-7; TRBD2 agrees at 12 bases. This CDR3 is built from 18 residues. Germline CDR1 is SGHTA and CDR2 is FQGNSA. J was trimmed by 2 bases and V by 0 bases; bases with no gene match: 8. The CDR3 sequence is CASSLASASSGRAYEQYF. The CDR3 coding sequence is TGTGCCAGCAGCTTAGCTTCCGCGTCTAGCGGGAGGGCCTACGAGCAGTACTTC.

This clone appeared once. The chain carries TRBV2 and TRBJ2-3; D might be TRBD2 (6 bases). The CDR3 is made up of 15 amino acids. Germline lookup yields CDR1 SNHLY and CDR2 FYNNEI. Trimming took 1 base from V and 1 from J, leaving 9 bases between them. CDR3 DNA: TGTGCCAGCAGTGAAGGGCCGGGAGGCACAGATACGCAGTATTTT. This gives the protein CASSEGPGGTDTQYF. The full variable domain, in which reference TRBV2 and TRBJ2-3 provide the parts outside the CDR3, is EPEVTQTPSHQVTQMGQEVILRCVPISNHLYFYWYRQILGQKVEFLVSFYNNEISEKSEIFDDQFSVERPDGSNFTLKIRSTKLEDSAMYFCASSEGPGGTDTQYFGPGTRLTVL.

V gene TRBV21-1 combines with J gene TRBJ1-1; the D call in the table, TRBD1, was not verified against the DNA. TRBV21-1 is termed a pseudogene. This CDR3 is 15 amino acids long. The DNA of the CDR3 is TGTGCCAGCTCGTACCACAGGGGCCAGAACACTGAAGCTTTCTTT. This translates into CASSYHRGQNTEAFF.

The chain links TRBV6-5 to TRBJ2-1; 7 bases agree with TRBD1. The germline CDR1 and CDR2 sequences are MNHEY and SVGAGI. There are 14 residues in the CDR3. The J segment lost 4 bases and the V segment lost 6 bases, leaving 6 bases of the junction unmatched. The CDR3 bases are TGTGCCAGCAGACGAGTACAGGGGTACAATGAGCAGTTCTTC. This translates into CASRRVQGYNEQFF.

The V call is TRBV7-2, the J call TRBJ2-1, with D unresolved. V dropped 1 base and J dropped 10 bases, with 8 bases sitting between them. The CDR3 totals 12 residues. Germline V gene data show CDR1 as SGHTA and CDR2 as FQGNSA. The CDR3 spells CASSLGLSEQFF. The CDR3 DNA sequence: TGTGCCAGCAGCTTAGGACTCTCCGAGCAGTTCTTC.

The chain links TRBV11-2 to TRBJ1-2; 7 bases line up with TRBD1. The CDR3 length is 15 residues. Germline-derived CDR1 and CDR2 are SGHAT and FQNNGV. V shed 7 bases, J shed 7 bases, and the junction held 15 bases outside the gene matches. The CDR3 bases are TGTGCCAGCACCTCGTCCGGGACAGCGGTTGGTGGCTACACCTTC. Translation gives CASTSSGTAVGGYTF.

The count of this clone is one. This chain joins TRBV28 and TRBJ2-4, with 12 bases identical to TRBD2. V was pared by 5 bases and J by 5 bases, with 4 bases of the junction left unmatched. The CDR3 is made up of 15 amino acids. CDR1 is MDHEN, CDR2 SYDVKM, per germline. The CDR3 sequence: CASSVTSGSQNIQYF. CDR3 nucleotides: TGTGCCAGCAGTGTGACTAGCGGGAGCCAAAACATTCAGTACTTC.

V and J are TRBV6-5 and TRBJ2-1; 9 bases line up with TRBD1. The CDR3 is 14 residues long. The germline gives CDR1 MNHEY, CDR2 SVGAGI. V lost 6 bases, J lost 2 bases, and 2 bases stayed unmatched. This CDR3 is CASSRTGAYNEQFF. In DNA form, the CDR3 reads TGTGCCAGCAGCCGGACAGGGGCCTACAATGAGCAGTTCTTC.

Remarks on this clone: Germline and junction disagree at one end, which may indicate a read error. The chain couples TRBV2 to TRBJ2-7, with D perhaps matching TRBD2 (6 bases). This CDR3 contains 14 residues. Germline V gene data show CDR1 as SNHLY and CDR2 as FYNNEI. The CDR3 coding sequence is TGTGCCAGCAGTGAAGCGCTTCGTGGGTCTAGCGAGTCCTTC. Amino acid sequence: CASSEALRGSSESF.